This T cell receptor beta chain was profiled in a study of blood T cell repertoires in COVID-19 (dated by TCRdb to 2020 to 2021). Background for the entire study: Samples covering the acute and convalescent phases of COVID-19 were provided by collaborators in the United States, Italy and Spain. Samples were obtained from the ongoing ImmuneRACE study (first 160 participants) and from about 1,300 subjects provided by 6 global collaborators. Where available, HLA class I and class II types were taken from metadata supplied by the sample provider and were not determined by assay-based typing. Sample metadata almost always included a de-identified subject ID, COVID-19 status, age in years and sex. Subjects who had been exposed to COVID-19, were actively infected with it, or had recovered from it provided the deeply sampled blood TCRbeta repertoires that made up the dataset. The material from the prospective study consisted of cDNA or gDNA derived from T cells, B-cell-depleted T cells, or PBMCs. The repertoires were released in a freely available public database meant as a resource for research on the immune response to SARS-CoV-2. Overall results and qualifications from the work: The amount of clinical and demographic metadata varied by source and participant and was provided uncurated.

Whole blood was collected in K2EDTA tubes by collaborating institutions according to the institutions' own protocols. For TCRbeta analysis, collaborators shipped samples as frozen whole blood, isolated PBMCs, or DNA extracted from either of those sample types. From the cysteine up to the phenylalanine, the CDR3 has a length of 17 residues. Here the CDR3 DNA is all that survives: 51 bases in frame from base 1. Trimming leaves V shorter by 1 base and J shorter by 7 bases, with the junction holding 10 bases beyond the gene matches. The germline V gene (reference sequence) specifies LGHDT as CDR1 and YNNKEL as CDR2. Turning to this clone: Its recognized antigen is unknown. Base qualities are not recorded, but no much larger clone differs from it by a single base.

TCRbeta CDR3 regions were amplified from genomic DNA by means of the immunoSEQ Assay, a bias-controlled multiplex PCR. Per the source publication's procedure: The number of nucleated cells in each sample was estimated by amplification of reference gene primers within the assay. Sequence reads were collapsed and filtered to measure the absolute abundance of every unique TCRbeta CDR3 rearrangement. Productive Simpson clonality was computed per sample as the square root of Simpson's diversity index over productive rearrangements. The table comes from immuneACCESS by way of TCRdb, which keeps in-frame sequences with V and J called. Part of the clones is missing from these tables; in studies checked, under half for an unresolved V gene and the rest for unknown reasons. The D gene and trimming were derived from the DNA, and the V and J assignments and clone size from that table. The sample table contains about 100,000 clones; only one count was recorded for roughly 71% of them. Of the sample, approximately 5.9% is held by the ten largest clones.

Sequencing input: peripheral blood. This chain is built from TRBV3-1 (or the pseudogene TRBV3-2) and TRBJ2-2; the central 9 bases match TRBD2. The clonotype comes from a man aged 80 or over with acute or convalescent COVID-19. The CDR3 region: CASSQGGSGSKGGELFF. The bases are TGTGCCAGCAGCCAAGGGGGTAGCGGGAGTAAAGGCGGGGAGCTGTTTTTT.